This entry describes one T cell receptor (beta chain). No antigen is known for it. The sample is drawn from a study of cytomegalovirus exposure and HLA in healthy donors. For the study at large: Out of 398 genotyped donors, less than 90% belonged to the Caucasian-associated ancestry cluster. Whole-study results and caveats: Later analysis suggested most CMV-associated TCR beta chains were HLA-restricted.

Amplification used 60 Vbeta primers and 13 Jbeta primers. Clones were read by immunoSEQ multiplex PCR, and TCRdb kept only the in-frame ones, dropping some. The repertoire holds some 140,000 clones, with 70% to 80% as singletons. Germline loops: CDR1 LGHNA, CDR2 YNFKEQ. This CDR3 region has 13 residues. With 1 base removed from V and 2 bases from J, the gap between germline ends came to 5 bases. The sequenced material came from PBMCs. The sequence was collected from a man younger than 45 in good health and CMV-seropositive. The J gene is TRBJ1-2, the V gene TRBV4-2; no firm D call. CDR3 DNA sequence: TGTGCCAGCAGCCAAGCGGGGAACTATGGCTACACCTTC. It encodes CASSQAGNYGYTF.